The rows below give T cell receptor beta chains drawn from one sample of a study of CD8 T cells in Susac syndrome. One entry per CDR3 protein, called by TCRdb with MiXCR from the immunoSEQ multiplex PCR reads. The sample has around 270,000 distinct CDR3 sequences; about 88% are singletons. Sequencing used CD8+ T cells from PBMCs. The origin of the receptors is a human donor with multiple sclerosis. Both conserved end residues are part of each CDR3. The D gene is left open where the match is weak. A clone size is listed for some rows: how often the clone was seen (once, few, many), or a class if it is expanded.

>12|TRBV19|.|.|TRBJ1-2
CASLTEIYGYTF
TGTGCCAGCTTGACAGAGATCTATGGCTACACCTTC
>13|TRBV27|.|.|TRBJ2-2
CASSSHPTGELFF
TGTGCCAGCAGTAGCCACCCCACCGGGGAGCTGTTTTTT
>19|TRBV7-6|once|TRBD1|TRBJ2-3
CASSLGVTGGIASTDTQYF
TGTGCCAGCAGCTTAGGGGTGACAGGGGGCATAGCCAGCACAGATACGCAGTATTTT
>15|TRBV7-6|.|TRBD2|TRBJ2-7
CASSLTMSGGREQYF
TGTGCCAGCAGCTTAACAATGAGCGGGGGGCGTGAGCAGTACTTC
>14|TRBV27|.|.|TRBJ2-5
CASSSIAVPETQYF
TGTGCCAGCAGTTCGATAGCGGTACCTGAGACCCAGTACTTC
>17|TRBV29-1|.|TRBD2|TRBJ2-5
CSVNGLAGVHHQETQYF
TGCAGCGTTAATGGGCTAGCGGGAGTCCACCACCAAGAGACCCAGTACTTC
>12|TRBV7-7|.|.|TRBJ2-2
CARLAPNGELFF
TGTGCTAGGCTAGCCCCAAACGGGGAGCTGTTTTTT
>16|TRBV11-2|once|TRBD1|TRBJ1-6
CASSLNGQGENSPLHF
TGTGCCAGCAGCTTAAATGGACAGGGTGAGAATTCACCCCTCCACTTT
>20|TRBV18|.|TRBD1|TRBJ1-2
CASSPIAPPIQGVPNYGYTF
TGTGCCAGCTCACCTATCGCCCCCCCGATACAGGGGGTTCCTAACTATGGCTACACCTTC
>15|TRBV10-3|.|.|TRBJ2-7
CAINPARDRPYEQYF
TGTGCCATCAATCCCGCCCGGGACCGACCCTACGAGCAGTACTTC
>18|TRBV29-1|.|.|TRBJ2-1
CSVEESPEHPSSYNEQFF
TGCAGCGTTGAAGAGAGCCCCGAGCACCCCAGCTCCTACAATGAGCAGTTCTTC
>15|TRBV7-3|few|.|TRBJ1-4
CASRPGTELNEKLFF
TGTGCCAGCAGACCCGGGACGGAGCTTAATGAAAAACTGTTTTTT
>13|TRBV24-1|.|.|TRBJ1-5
CATSDLSGQPQHF
TGTGCCACCAGTGATTTGTCCGGTCAGCCCCAGCATTTT
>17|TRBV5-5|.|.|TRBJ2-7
CASSWGRGLQSIHEQYF
TGTGCCAGCAGCTGGGGCCGGGGACTCCAAAGTATCCACGAGCAGTACTTC
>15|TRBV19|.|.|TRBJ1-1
CASSNRDRLNTEAFF
TGTGCCAGTAGTAACCGCGACAGGCTGAACACTGAAGCTTTCTTT
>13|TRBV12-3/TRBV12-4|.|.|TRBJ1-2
CASSRGGGYGYTF
TGTGCCAGCAGCCGCGGTGGGGGATATGGCTACACCTTC
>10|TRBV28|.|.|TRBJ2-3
CASSTREQYF
TGTGCCAGCAGCACGCGGGAGCAGTATTTT
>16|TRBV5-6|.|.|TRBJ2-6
CASSDWTISGANVLTF
TGTGCCAGCAGCGATTGGACCATCTCTGGGGCCAACGTCCTGACTTTC
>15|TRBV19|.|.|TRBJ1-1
CASSIGPGMNTEAFF
TGTGCCAGTAGTATAGGCCCGGGCATGAACACTGAAGCTTTCTTT
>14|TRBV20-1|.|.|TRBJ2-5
CSARAGAPEETQYF
TGCAGTGCTAGAGCTGGGGCGCCCGAGGAGACCCAGTACTTC
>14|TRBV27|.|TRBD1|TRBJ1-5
CASSPTGSGQPQHF
TGTGCCAGCAGTCCGACAGGGTCTGGTCAGCCCCAGCATTTT
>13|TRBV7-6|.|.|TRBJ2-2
CASSLTVTGELFF
TGTGCCAGCAGCTTGACAGTCACCGGGGAGCTGTTTTTT
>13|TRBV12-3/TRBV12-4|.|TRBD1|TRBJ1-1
CASSRGGATEAFF
TGTGCCAGCAGCAGGGGGGGGGCCACTGAAGCTTTCTTT
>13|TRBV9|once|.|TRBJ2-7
CASSVAETYEQYF
TGTGCCAGCAGCGTTGCGGAAACCTACGAGCAGTACTTC
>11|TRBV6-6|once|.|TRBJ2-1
CASSYSIEQFF
TGTGCCAGCAGTTACTCGATTGAGCAGTTCTTC
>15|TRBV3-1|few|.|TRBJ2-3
CASSQEGLATDTQYF
TGTGCCAGCAGCCAAGAAGGGCTAGCCACAGATACGCAGTATTTT
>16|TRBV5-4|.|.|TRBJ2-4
CASSDPSGTAKNIQYF
TGTGCCAGCAGCGACCCTTCCGGGACAGCCAAAAACATTCAGTACTTC
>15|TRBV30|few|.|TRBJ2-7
CAWSGLGGISYEQYF
TGTGCCTGGAGTGGTTTGGGCGGGATCTCCTACGAGCAGTACTTC
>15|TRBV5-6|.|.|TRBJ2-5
CASSLGELDRETQYF
TGTGCCAGCAGCTTGGGAGAGCTCGATAGGGAGACCCAGTACTTC
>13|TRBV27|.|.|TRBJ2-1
CASSYLGQVEQFF
TGTGCCAGCAGTTATCTGGGGCAGGTAGAGCAGTTCTTC
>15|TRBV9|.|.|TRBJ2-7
CASSVFPGLSYEQYF
TGTGCCAGCAGCGTGTTCCCGGGACTGTCCTACGAGCAGTACTTC
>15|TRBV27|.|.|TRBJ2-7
CASSLQGAPPYEQYF
TGTGCCAGCAGTTTACAGGGAGCCCCCCCCTACGAGCAGTACTTC
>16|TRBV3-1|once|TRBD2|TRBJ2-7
CASSSLASGYIYEQYF
TGTGCCAGCAGCTCCCTTGCTAGCGGATACATCTACGAGCAGTACTTC
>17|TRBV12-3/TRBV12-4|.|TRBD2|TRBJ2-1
CASSPRGLAGAYNEQFF
TGTGCCAGCAGTCCTAGGGGACTAGCGGGAGCCTACAATGAGCAGTTCTTC
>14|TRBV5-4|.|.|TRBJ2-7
CASSHGTESYEQYF
TGTGCCAGCAGCCACGGGACGGAGTCCTACGAGCAGTACTTC
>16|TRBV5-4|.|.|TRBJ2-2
CASSPLGTLDTGELFF
TGTGCCAGCAGCCCACTCGGGACCCTAGACACCGGGGAGCTGTTTTTT
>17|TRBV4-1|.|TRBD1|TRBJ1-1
CASSPVGTGSKNTEAFF
TGCGCCAGCAGCCCTGTCGGGACAGGGAGCAAGAACACTGAAGCTTTCTTT
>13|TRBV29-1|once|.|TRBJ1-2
CSVEGTASYGYTF
TGCAGCGTTGAGGGAACAGCCTCCTATGGCTACACCTTC
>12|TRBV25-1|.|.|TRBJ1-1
CASSTGNTEAFF
TGTGCCAGCAGTACAGGGAACACTGAAGCTTTCTTT
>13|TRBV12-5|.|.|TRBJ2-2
CASAERYTGELFF
TGTGCTAGTGCCGAGCGATACACCGGGGAGCTGTTTTTT
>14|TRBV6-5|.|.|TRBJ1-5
CASSDSLRGQPQHF
TGTGCCAGTTCGGACAGTCTTCGGGGTCAGCCCCAGCATTTT
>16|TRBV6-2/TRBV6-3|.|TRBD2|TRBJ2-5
CASRESSGRYQETQYF
TGTGCCAGCAGAGAGTCTAGCGGGAGGTACCAAGAGACCCAGTACTTC
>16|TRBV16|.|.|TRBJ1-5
CASSQLVGVPPQPQHF
TGTGCCAGCAGCCAATTAGTTGGGGTGCCTCCCCAGCCCCAGCATTTT
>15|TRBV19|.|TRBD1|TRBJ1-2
CASSITGQPNYGYTF
TGTGCCAGTAGTATCACGGGACAGCCTAACTATGGCTACACCTTC
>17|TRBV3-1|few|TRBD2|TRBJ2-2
CASSQIGTSGNTGELFF
TGTGCCAGCAGCCAAATCGGGACTAGCGGGAACACCGGGGAGCTGTTTTTT
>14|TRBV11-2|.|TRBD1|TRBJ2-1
CASSHGTGGFEQFF
TGTGCCAGCAGCCACGGGACAGGGGGCTTTGAGCAGTTCTTC
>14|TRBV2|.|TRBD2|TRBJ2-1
CASTLDSGRNEQFF
TGTGCCAGCACCCTAGATAGCGGGAGAAATGAGCAGTTCTTC
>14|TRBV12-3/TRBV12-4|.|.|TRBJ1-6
CASSLGNGNSPLHF
TGTGCCAGCAGTTTAGGGAACGGTAATTCACCCCTCCACTTT